This entry lists 11 T cell receptor beta chains sequenced from one sample in a study of blood T cell repertoires in COVID-19. TCRdb's table, derived via immunoSEQ multiplex PCR, lists solely in-frame clones and lacks some. The sample has under 400,000 clones, about 87% seen once; the top ten hold less than 11%. The sequenced material came from peripheral blood. The receptors originated from a woman aged 30 to 39 with COVID-19, enrolled during active disease.

The CDR3 DNA reads TGTGCCAGCAGTTCGCCGGGACTAGCCGGAGAGTATTTT. The encoded protein is CASSSPGLAGEYF. The chain recombines TRBV12-3 or TRBV12-4 with TRBJ2-3, with 9 bases fitting TRBD2. The CDR3 sequence is 13 residues long. Trimming removed 4 bases from V and 13 bases from J; junction bases left unmatched: 9.

The V and J genes are TRBV7-2 and TRBJ2-1, with 15 bases lining up with TRBD2. The V segment lost 4 bases and the J segment 12 bases; nucleotides outside the gene matches: 7. The CDR3 loop spans 15 amino acids. CDR1 is SGHTA, CDR2 FQGNSA, per germline. CDR3 residues: CASSSDSGLAGGQFF. As DNA, the CDR3 is TGTGCCAGCAGCTCCGATTCGGGACTAGCGGGAGGGCAGTTCTTC.

The rearrangement uses TRBV11-2 and TRBJ2-3, with 9 bases aligning to TRBD2. V lost 5 bases and J lost 8; bases outside the gene matches: 17. CDR3 length: 17 residues. Per germline, CDR1 SGHAT and CDR2 FQNNGV. CDR3 DNA sequence: TGTGCCAGCAGCCCGCGACTAGCGGAGAGGCCCCAGATTACGCAGTATTTT. Translation gives CASSPRLAERPQITQYF.

The rearrangement joins TRBV19 to TRBJ2-7; 7 nucleotides line up with TRBD1. The germline V gene has CDR1 LNHDA and CDR2 SQIVND (reference sequence). V shed 5 bases, J shed 5 bases, and the junction held 9 bases outside the gene matches. CDR3 length: 14 amino acids. The DNA of the CDR3 is TGTGCCAGTAGTGAACGACAGGGAATAGACGAGCAGTACTTC. Its translation: CASSERQGIDEQYF.

V is TRBV7-9 and J is TRBJ2-1; the D gene is possibly TRBD2 (5 bases). The CDR3 sequence is 16 residues long. The V and J ends lost 2 bases and 0 bases respectively, with 11 bases between them. Per the germline V gene, CDR1 is SEHNR and CDR2 is FQNEAQ (reference sequence). CDR3 loop: CASSLPLGSSYNEQFF. The CDR3 DNA sequence: TGTGCCAGCAGCTTACCCCTGGGGAGCTCCTACAATGAGCAGTTCTTC.

This chain uses TRBV7-9 with TRBJ2-7; 9 bases match TRBD1. J lost 3 bases, V lost 5 bases, and 2 bases had no gene match. CDR3 length equals 13 residues. CDR1 and CDR2 from the germline V gene are SEHNR and FQNEAQ (reference sequence). The CDR3 region is CASSGQGNYEQYF. The DNA for the CDR3 is TGTGCCAGCAGCGGACAGGGGAACTACGAGCAGTACTTC.

The table lists this clone with a few counts. The chain recombines TRBV7-2 with TRBJ2-3, with 11 bases lining up with TRBD2. Germline lookup yields CDR1 SGHTA and CDR2 FQGNSA. J lost 6 bases, V lost 6 bases, and 11 bases had no gene match. The CDR3 is 16 residues long. The DNA for the CDR3 is TGTGCCAGCAGTTCATATAGCGGGAGGGCTGGGGATACGCAGTATTTT. It encodes CASSSYSGRAGDTQYF.

CDR3 sequence (DNA): TGTGCCAGCAGCTTTACGGGTTTGGCACCCCTCCACTTT. This encodes CASSFTGLAPLHF. V gene TRBV7-9 combines with J gene TRBJ1-6, with no clear D. This CDR3 comprises 13 residues. Germline values: CDR1 SEHNR, CDR2 FQNEAQ (reference sequence). Trimming cost V 3 bases and J 11 bases, with 11 bases left between them.

The CDR3 is CASSIRGLAGGKKDNEQFF. The CDR3 region has the DNA TGTGCCAGCAGCATTAGGGGACTAGCGGGAGGGAAGAAGGACAATGAGCAGTTCTTC. The rearrangement joins TRBV21-1 to TRBJ2-1; TRBD2 is the table's D call and was not checked against the DNA. TRBV21-1 is reported as a pseudogene. The CDR3 totals 19 residues.

This sequence joins TRBV18 and TRBJ2-2; D not certain. CDR3 length equals 16 residues. Between the trimmed V and J ends, which lost 2 bases and 0 bases, there was a span of 10 bases. Germline-derived CDR1 and CDR2 are KGHSH and LQKENI. The CDR3: CASSPLARANTGELFF. The DNA of the CDR3 is TGTGCCAGCTCACCATTAGCACGTGCGAACACCGGGGAGCTGTTTTTT.

The chain couples TRBV5-5 to TRBJ2-2; 9 bases agree with TRBD1. This CDR3 region has 16 residues. The V gene's germline CDR1 is SGHKS and CDR2 YYEKEE (reference sequence). V gave up 5 bases and J gave up 0 bases; unmatched junction bases: 5. The CDR3: CASRQQGATNTGELFF. In DNA form, the CDR3 reads TGTGCCAGCAGGCAACAGGGGGCCACGAACACCGGGGAGCTGTTTTTT.